The 9 T cell receptor beta chains reported below all come from one sample, sequenced in a study of blood T cell repertoires in COVID-19 (dated by TCRdb to the early 2020s). Preparation of the library involved the immunoSEQ multiplex PCR assay. Sourced from immuneACCESS, this table was stored by TCRdb with only in-frame sequences that have V and J called. A share of the clones is absent; for the studies checked, an unresolved V gene accounts for under half, and the remainder has no known explanation. Within this sample are roughly 120,000 clones, with about four fifths of them counted one time only. The top ten hold about 2.1% of the sample. Sequenced material: peripheral blood. The receptors here all came from a man between 65 and 85 years old with acute or convalescent COVID-19.

CDR3 region: CATSDSRASGGYEQYF. The CDR3 DNA is TGTGCCACCAGTGATTCCCGAGCGAGCGGGGGATACGAGCAGTACTTC. The chain joins TRBV24-1 to TRBJ2-7; 8 nucleotides align to TRBD2. V lost 2 bases and J lost 4; bases outside the gene matches: 9. Germline V gives CDR1 KGHDR, CDR2 SFDVKD. The CDR3 has 16 residues.

This clone was recorded only once. The chain couples TRBV6-2 or TRBV6-3 to TRBJ1-6; 8 nucleotides line up with TRBD1. In germline, CDR1 is MNHEY, CDR2 SVGEGT. V lost 5 bases and J lost 10; bases outside the gene matches: 7. This CDR3 is 14 amino acids long. The CDR3 DNA reads TGTGCCAGCAGTCCCGGACAGGGAAGATCACCCCTCCACTTT. It translates to CASSPGQGRSPLHF.

This clone showed up just a few times. The chain uses TRBV6-1 and TRBJ2-7, with D possibly being TRBD2 (5 bases). The CDR3 is made up of 13 amino acids. Per the germline V gene, CDR1 is MNHNS and CDR2 is SASEGT. V lost 0 bases to trimming and J lost 6 bases, with 9 bases between them. The CDR3 sequence is CASSEARRSEQYF. CDR3 sequence (DNA): TGTGCCAGCAGTGAAGCGAGGAGGTCCGAGCAGTACTTC.

CDR3 coding DNA: TGCGCCAGCAGTGATCCTACAAGGGGAAATTCACCCCTCCACTTT. It specifies CASSDPTRGNSPLHF. V is TRBV10-1 and J is TRBJ1-6, with a possible D match to TRBD1 (5 bases). V was cut by 3 bases and J by 7 bases, with 13 bases left in between. Germline lookup yields CDR1 WNHNN and CDR2 SYGVQD (reference sequence). The length of the CDR3 is 15 residues.

In its sample, this clone was seen a few times. The gene calls are TRBV4-2 and TRBJ1-2, with 8 positions matching TRBD1. Germline V gives CDR1 LGHNA, CDR2 YNFKEQ. This CDR3 comprises 16 residues. V gave up 0 bases and J gave up 0 bases; unmatched junction bases: 3. CDR3 amino acids: CASSQEHRGSNYGYTF. The CDR3 nucleotides are TGTGCCAGCAGCCAAGAACACAGGGGGTCTAACTATGGCTACACCTTC.

J is TRBJ2-7 and V is TRBV3-1 (or the pseudogene TRBV3-2); tentatively, D is TRBD1 (6 bases). This CDR3 region has 13 residues. Germline CDR1 LGHDT, CDR2 YNNKEL (reference sequence). V was pared by 4 bases and J by 6 bases, with 13 bases between. In nucleotides, the CDR3 is TGTGCCAGCAGCCCTCCGGGACAATCCGAGCAGTACTTC. It is translated as CASSPPGQSEQYF.

This clone was found a few times. The J gene is TRBJ1-2, the V gene TRBV5-1; 7 bases are a match to TRBD1. Germline V gives CDR1 SGHRS, CDR2 YFSETQ. V trimming: 1 base; J trimming: 7 bases; junction bases outside the gene matches: 7. The length of the CDR3 is 14 residues. The CDR3 here is CASSLTGDGFGYTF. CDR3 DNA: TGCGCCAGCAGCTTGACAGGGGATGGCTTTGGCTACACCTTC.

DNA of the CDR3: TGTGCCAGTAGTGGGACAGGCTCGGACTCCTATGGCTACACCTTC. It encodes CASSGTGSDSYGYTF. V usage is TRBV19 and J usage is TRBJ1-2; 8 bases fit TRBD1. Looked up from germline, CDR1 is LNHDA and CDR2 is SQIVND (reference sequence). Trimming took 5 bases from V and 4 from J; bases not matched to a gene: 9. The CDR3 runs 15 residues.

The chain recombines TRBV6-2 or TRBV6-3 with TRBJ1-6; D is possibly TRBD1 (5 bases). Trimming shortened V by 6 bases and J by 7 bases, and 22 bases separated the two germline ends. Germline lookup yields CDR1 MNHEY and CDR2 SVGEGT. CDR3 size: 17 residues. The CDR3 reads CASSPLSVGPPNSPLHF. In DNA, the CDR3 is TGTGCCAGCAGCCCTCTGAGTGTGGGGCCTCCAAATTCACCCCTCCACTTT.